One sample yielded the 24 T cell receptor beta chains listed below, sequenced in a study of blood T cell repertoires in COVID-19. Some clones are missing from TCRdb's copy, which holds only in-frame ones; the method was immunoSEQ multiplex PCR. The sample yields under 250,000 clones, around four fifths seen once. Specimen: peripheral blood. Source of these receptors: a man aged 50 to 59 with active or convalescent COVID-19.

The chain couples TRBV30 to TRBJ1-1; D gene unclear. This CDR3 comprises 16 residues. Germline CDR1 is GTSNPN and CDR2 is SVGIG (reference sequence). Trimming removed 0 bases at V and 0 bases at J, with 14 bases between. The CDR3 sequence is CAWSVEGGRLNTEAFF. The DNA of the CDR3 is TGTGCCTGGAGTGTAGAGGGTGGGCGGTTGAACACTGAAGCTTTCTTT.

Written as DNA, the CDR3 is TGCGCCAGCAGCCAGTCGACAGGGGGCATCAATCAGCCCCAGCATTTT. Residues: CASSQSTGGINQPQHF. The chain combines TRBV4-1 with TRBJ1-5; 10 bases align to TRBD1. The CDR3 spans 16 residues. CDR1 and CDR2 (germline): MGHRA, YSYEKL. Losses at the gene ends were 3 bases for V and 3 bases for J; bases not matched to a gene: 5.

The genes are TRBV3-1 (or the pseudogene TRBV3-2) and TRBJ1-2; D is undetermined. The length of the CDR3 is 13 residues. The V and J ends lost 0 bases and 5 bases respectively, with 7 bases between them. CDR1 and CDR2 (germline): LGHDT, YNNKEL (reference sequence). CDR3 sequence: CASSQDRRYGYTF. The CDR3 bases are TGTGCCAGCAGCCAAGATAGGCGGTATGGCTACACCTTC.

The gene calls are TRBV5-4 and TRBJ2-7; 12 bases match TRBD1. This CDR3 is 16 amino acids long. The trim removed 4 bases at V and 9 bases at J, leaving 14 bases unmatched. Looked up from germline, CDR1 is SGHNT and CDR2 is YYREEE (reference sequence). The CDR3 region is CASSALRGDRGQVQYF. The CDR3 DNA reads as TGTGCCAGCAGCGCCCTCCGCGGGGACAGGGGGCAAGTGCAGTACTTC.

The chain carries TRBV11-2 and TRBJ2-2; 9 nucleotides line up with TRBD2. V lost 3 bases to trimming and J lost 0 bases; unmatched junction nucleotides: 2. Germline V gene sequence: CDR1 SGHAT, CDR2 FQNNGV. The CDR3 loop spans 16 amino acids. CDR3 region: CASSFASGTNTGELFF. CDR3 DNA sequence: TGTGCCAGCAGCTTTGCTAGCGGGACGAACACCGGGGAGCTGTTTTTT. Looking up the rest from reference TRBV11-2 and TRBJ2-2 gives the full variable domain: EAGVAQSPRYKIIEKRQSVAFWCNPISGHATLYWYQQILGQGPKLLIQFQNNGVVDDSQLPKDRFSAERLKGVDSTLKIQPAKLEDSAVYLCASSFASGTNTGELFFGEGSRLTVL.

This chain uses TRBV5-6 with TRBJ1-1; D is uncertain. The germline V and J ends were trimmed by 2 bases and 4 bases, with 15 bases remaining between them. The CDR3 has 15 amino acids. Germline assignment: CDR1 SGHDT and CDR2 YYEEEE. CDR3 residues: CASSFLQGDATEAFF. Written as DNA, the CDR3 is TGTGCCAGCAGCTTTCTTCAAGGAGACGCCACTGAAGCTTTCTTT. The whole variable domain, remainder taken from reference TRBV5-6 and TRBJ1-1, is DAGVTQSPTHLIKTRGQQVTLRCSPKSGHDTVSWYQQALGQGPQFIFQYYEEEERQRGNFPDRFSGHQFPNYSSELNVNALLLGDSALYLCASSFLQGDATEAFFGQGTRLTVV.

The J gene is TRBJ2-3, the V gene TRBV29-1; TRBD1 might be the D (6 bases). The CDR3 totals 15 residues. Trimming cost V 6 bases and J 3 bases, with 19 bases left between them. Germline CDR1 and CDR2: SQVTM and ANQGSEA. For the CDR3, the DNA is TGCAGCGTAGAGTTACAGGGAATGGTTACAGATACGCAGTATTTT. It encodes CSVELQGMVTDTQYF.

The chain joins TRBV3-1 (or the pseudogene TRBV3-2) to TRBJ1-6, with a weak D call TRBD1 (6 bases). V gave up 4 bases and J gave up 2 bases, with 15 bases separating them. The CDR3 covers 17 residues. The germline V gene has CDR1 LGHDT and CDR2 YNNKEL (reference sequence). The CDR3 protein is CASSPRTAQTYNSPLHF. The DNA for the CDR3 is TGTGCCAGCAGCCCCCGGACAGCGCAGACCTATAATTCACCCCTCCACTTT.

The chain couples TRBV6-6 to TRBJ1-3; D call uncertain. The CDR3 consists of 14 residues. Germline V CDR1 and CDR2: MNHNY, SVGAGI (reference sequence). Trimming removed 2 bases from V and 1 base from J, with 6 bases in between. CDR3 nucleotides: TGTGCCAGCAGTTACGGGCTATCTGGAAACACCATATATTTT. It specifies CASSYGLSGNTIYF.

This clone was observed once. V gene TRBV4-1 combines with J gene TRBJ2-5, with D possibly being TRBD1 (6 bases). The CDR3 has 19 amino acids. The V and J ends lost 4 bases and 2 bases respectively, with 26 bases between them. From germline, CDR1 is MGHRA and CDR2 YSYEKL. CDR3 nucleotides: TGCGCCAGCAGCCGCGAGGGGCTTGCGCCTGAGACAGGACAAGAGACCCAGTACTTC. As protein: CASSREGLAPETGQETQYF.

The rearrangement uses TRBV6-1 and TRBJ2-7; possibly TRBD2 for D (5 bases). V was clipped by 2 bases and J by 13 bases, with 18 bases between them. This CDR3 is 13 amino acids long. CDR1 MNHNS and CDR2 SASEGT come from the germline V gene. The CDR3 region is CASSEQPAIPGYF. Written as DNA, the CDR3 is TGTGCCAGCAGTGAACAGCCGGCCATCCCGGGATACTTC.

V and J are TRBV5-1 and TRBJ1-1; 7 bases fit TRBD1. The CDR3 runs to 18 residues. The V segment lost 1 base and the J segment 4 bases; nucleotides outside the gene matches: 16. Germline assignment: CDR1 SGHRS and CDR2 YFSETQ. The CDR3 reads CASSLLPGDSPRGTEAFF. As DNA, the CDR3 is TGCGCCAGCAGCTTGTTGCCCGGGGACAGTCCTCGTGGCACTGAAGCTTTCTTT.

This chain joins TRBV2 and TRBJ2-5; tentative D call: TRBD2 (6 bases). Germline assignment: CDR1 SNHLY and CDR2 FYNNEI. Trimming left V 4 bases short and J 0 bases short, with 12 bases between. The CDR3 is 15 residues long. CDR3 loop: CASSGASVYQETQYF. The CDR3 DNA follows: TGTGCCAGCAGTGGGGCTAGCGTCTACCAAGAGACCCAGTACTTC.

The chain couples TRBV6-1 to TRBJ2-3, with 7 bases fitting TRBD1. The V gene end was trimmed by 5 bases and the J gene end by 4 bases; junction bases not matched to a gene: 12. This CDR3 spans 16 amino acids. CDR1 MNHNS and CDR2 SASEGT come from the germline V gene. CDR3 sequence reads: CASSKEQGDFSDTQYF. As DNA, the CDR3 is TGTGCCAGCAGTAAAGAGCAGGGGGATTTTTCAGATACGCAGTATTTT.

The chain combines TRBV9 with TRBJ2-7; TRBD2 is a possible D gene (8 bases). Germline CDR1 SGDLS, CDR2 YYNGEE. CDR3 length equals 15 residues. V lost 3 bases, J lost 2 bases, and 15 bases lay in between. The CDR3 DNA sequence: TGTGCCAGCAGCGAGGGGGCGGGAGGAACCTACGAGCAGTACTTC. This encodes CASSEGAGGTYEQYF.

V gene TRBV3-1 (or the pseudogene TRBV3-2) combines with J gene TRBJ2-7; D uncertain. Germline values: CDR1 LGHDT, CDR2 YNNKEL (reference sequence). V dropped 5 bases and J dropped 3 bases, with 8 bases sitting between them. CDR3 size: 12 residues. CDR3: CASSDTRYEQYF. CDR3 sequence (DNA): TGTGCCAGCAGCGACACCCGCTACGAGCAGTACTTC.

The chain couples TRBV5-1 to TRBJ1-2, with 10 bases matching TRBD1. V lost 4 bases to trimming and J lost 4 bases; unmatched junction nucleotides: 7. CDR3 length equals 15 residues. The V gene's germline CDR1 is SGHRS and CDR2 YFSETQ. CDR3 sequence (DNA): TGCGCCAGCAGCGGCTGGGACAGGGGCTTCTATGGCTACACCTTC. Protein: CASSGWDRGFYGYTF. The whole variable domain, remainder taken from reference TRBV5-1 and TRBJ1-2, is KAGVTQTPRYLIKTRGQQVTLSCSPISGHRSVSWYQQTPGQGLQFLFEYFSETQRNKGNFPGRFSGRQFSNSRSEMNVSTLELGDSALYLCASSGWDRGFYGYTFGSGTRLTVV.

The V and J genes are TRBV5-1 and TRBJ2-1, with 7 bases that match TRBD2. The junction had 13 bases not matched to a gene; V was cut back by 7 bases and J by 9 bases. CDR1 is SGHRS, CDR2 YFSETQ, per germline. There are 14 residues in the CDR3. The CDR3 nucleotides are TGCGCCAGCGGGAGGGGACTGATAGGGTTTGAGCAGTTCTTC. This translates into CASGRGLIGFEQFF.

The chain is built from TRBV3-1 (or the pseudogene TRBV3-2) and TRBJ2-7, with a tentative D call TRBD1 (6 bases). The V end lost 1 base, the J end lost 0 bases, and 13 bases lay between the germline ends. This CDR3 has 16 amino acids. Germline lookup yields CDR1 LGHDT and CDR2 YNNKEL (reference sequence). Here the CDR3 DNA reads TGTGCCAGCAGCCAAGGTGGGGGCCGTTCCTCCTACGAGCAGTACTTC. Translated: CASSQGGGRSSYEQYF.

J is TRBJ1-6 and V is TRBV2, with a weak D call TRBD1 (5 bases). CDR1 is SNHLY and CDR2 is FYNNEI in the germline V gene. Deletions cut 8 bases from V and 5 bases from J, with 16 bases between. The CDR3 extends over 15 amino acids. The CDR3 reads CASGAGILNNSPLHF. CDR3 sequence (DNA): TGTGCCAGCGGGGCAGGGATCCTCAATAATTCACCCCTCCACTTT.

This clone was seen only a few times. The genes are TRBV28 and TRBJ1-2; D possibly corresponds to TRBD1 (5 bases). The CDR3 consists of 11 residues. Trimming removed 6 bases from V and 5 bases from J, with 7 bases in between. CDR1 and CDR2 (germline): MDHEN, SYDVKM. CDR3 in amino acids: CASRGGYGYTF. CDR3 DNA: TGTGCCAGCAGGGGGGGATATGGCTACACCTTC.

The chain carries TRBV2 and TRBJ1-4; weak D call: TRBD1 (6 bases). CDR3 length: 14 amino acids. The germline CDR1 and CDR2 sequences are SNHLY and FYNNEI. V lost 3 bases and J lost 8, with 13 bases in between. The CDR3 region has the DNA TGTGCCAGCAGTGACGGGGGGGCTGGGGAAAAACTGTTTTTT. Its protein is CASSDGGAGEKLFF.

The chain couples TRBV19 to TRBJ2-2; a possible D gene is TRBD1 (6 bases). Germline CDR1 is LNHDA and CDR2 is SQIVND (reference sequence). Trimming pared 6 bases from V and 0 bases from J, leaving 11 bases between. The CDR3 totals 15 residues. CDR3 DNA: TGTGCCAGTAGGGCAGGGGCCGCGAACACCGGGGAGCTGTTTTTT. It yields the protein CASRAGAANTGELFF.

The chain recombines TRBV2 with TRBJ1-2, with 8 nucleotides matching TRBD1. The CDR3 is made up of 13 amino acids. V gave up 7 bases and J gave up 6 bases; unmatched junction bases: 7. The germline gives CDR1 SNHLY, CDR2 FYNNEI. The CDR3: CASIRQGINGYTF. The CDR3 DNA is TGTGCCAGCATTCGACAGGGGATAAATGGCTACACCTTC.